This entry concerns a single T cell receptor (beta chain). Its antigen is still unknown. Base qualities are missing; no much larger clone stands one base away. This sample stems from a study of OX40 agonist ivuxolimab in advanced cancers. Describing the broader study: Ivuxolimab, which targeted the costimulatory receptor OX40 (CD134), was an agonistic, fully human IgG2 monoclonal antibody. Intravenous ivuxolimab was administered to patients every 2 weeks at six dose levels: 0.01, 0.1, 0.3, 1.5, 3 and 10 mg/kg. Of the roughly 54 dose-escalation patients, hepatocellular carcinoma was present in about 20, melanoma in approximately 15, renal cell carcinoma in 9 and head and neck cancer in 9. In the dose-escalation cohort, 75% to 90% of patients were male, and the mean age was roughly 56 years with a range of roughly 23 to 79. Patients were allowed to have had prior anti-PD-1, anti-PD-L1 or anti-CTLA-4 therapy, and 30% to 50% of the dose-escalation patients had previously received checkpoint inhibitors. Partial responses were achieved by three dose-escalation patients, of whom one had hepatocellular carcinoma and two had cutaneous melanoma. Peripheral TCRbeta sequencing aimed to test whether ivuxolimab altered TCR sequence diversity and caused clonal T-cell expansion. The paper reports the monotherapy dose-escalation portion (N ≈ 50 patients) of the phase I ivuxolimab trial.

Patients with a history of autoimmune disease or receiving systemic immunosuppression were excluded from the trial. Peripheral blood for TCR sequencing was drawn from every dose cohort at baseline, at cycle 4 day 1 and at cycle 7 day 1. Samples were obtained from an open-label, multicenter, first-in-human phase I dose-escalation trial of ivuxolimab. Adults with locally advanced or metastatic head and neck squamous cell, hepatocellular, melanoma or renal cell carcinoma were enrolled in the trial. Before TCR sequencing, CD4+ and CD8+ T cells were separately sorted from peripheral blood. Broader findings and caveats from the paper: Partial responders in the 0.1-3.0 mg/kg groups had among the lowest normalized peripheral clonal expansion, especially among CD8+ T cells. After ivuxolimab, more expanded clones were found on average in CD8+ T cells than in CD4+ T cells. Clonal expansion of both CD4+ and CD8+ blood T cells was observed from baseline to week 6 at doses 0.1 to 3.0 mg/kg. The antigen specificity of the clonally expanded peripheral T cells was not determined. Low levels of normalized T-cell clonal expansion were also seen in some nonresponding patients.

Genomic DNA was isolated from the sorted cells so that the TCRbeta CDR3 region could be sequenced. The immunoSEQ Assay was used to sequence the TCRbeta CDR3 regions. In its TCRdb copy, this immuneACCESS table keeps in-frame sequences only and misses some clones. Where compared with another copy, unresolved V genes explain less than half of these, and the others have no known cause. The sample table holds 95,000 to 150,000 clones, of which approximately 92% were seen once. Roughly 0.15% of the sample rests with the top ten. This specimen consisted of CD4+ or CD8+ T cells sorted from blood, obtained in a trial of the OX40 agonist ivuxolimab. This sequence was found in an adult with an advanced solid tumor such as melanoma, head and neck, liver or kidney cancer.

The CDR3 is CASSSRFGGGTEAFF. The base sequence is TGTGCCAGCAGCTCGCGGTTCGGGGGGGGAACTGAAGCTTTCTTT. The chain is assembled from TRBV7-2 and TRBJ1-1, with TRBD1 tentatively as D gene (5 bases match). V loses 4 bases of germline sequence and J loses 5 bases, and the interval between the two ends is 17 bases. Inclusive of the bounding cysteine and phenylalanine, the CDR3 is 15 residues long. Left in the record is the CDR3 DNA by itself, 45 bases read in frame from the first base. For CDR1 and CDR2, the germline V gene lists SGHTA and FQGNSA.